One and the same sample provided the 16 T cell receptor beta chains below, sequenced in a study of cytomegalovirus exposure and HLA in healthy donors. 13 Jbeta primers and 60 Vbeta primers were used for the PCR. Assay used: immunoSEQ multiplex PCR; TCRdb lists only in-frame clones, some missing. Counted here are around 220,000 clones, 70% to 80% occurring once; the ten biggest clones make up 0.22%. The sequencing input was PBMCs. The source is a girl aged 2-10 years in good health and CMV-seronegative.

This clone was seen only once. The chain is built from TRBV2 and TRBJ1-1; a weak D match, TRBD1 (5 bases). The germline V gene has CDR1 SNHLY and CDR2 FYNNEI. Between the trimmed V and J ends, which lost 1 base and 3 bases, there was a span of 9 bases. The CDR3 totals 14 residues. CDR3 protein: CASSEGQGYTEAFF. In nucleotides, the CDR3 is TGTGCCAGCAGTGAAGGGCAGGGATACACTGAAGCTTTCTTT.

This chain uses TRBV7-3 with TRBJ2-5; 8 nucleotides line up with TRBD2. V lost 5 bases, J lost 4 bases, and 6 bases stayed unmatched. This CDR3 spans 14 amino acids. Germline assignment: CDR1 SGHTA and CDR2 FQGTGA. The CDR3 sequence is CASSPSAGVETQYF. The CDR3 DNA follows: TGTGCCAGCAGCCCCTCAGCGGGGGTAGAGACCCAGTACTTC.

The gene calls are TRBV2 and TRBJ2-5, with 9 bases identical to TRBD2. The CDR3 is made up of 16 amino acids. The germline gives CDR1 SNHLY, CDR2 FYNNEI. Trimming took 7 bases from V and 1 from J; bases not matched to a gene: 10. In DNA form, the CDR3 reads TGTGCCAGCACCCAAGGTGGCGGGGGGGGCCAAGAGACCCAGTACTTC. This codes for CASTQGGGGGQETQYF.

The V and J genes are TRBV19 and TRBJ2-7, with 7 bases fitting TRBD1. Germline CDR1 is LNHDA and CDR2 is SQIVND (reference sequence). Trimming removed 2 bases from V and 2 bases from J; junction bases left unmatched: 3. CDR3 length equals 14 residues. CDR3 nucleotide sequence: TGTGCCAGTAGTATATGGGACAGACCCTACGAGCAGTACTTC. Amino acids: CASSIWDRPYEQYF.

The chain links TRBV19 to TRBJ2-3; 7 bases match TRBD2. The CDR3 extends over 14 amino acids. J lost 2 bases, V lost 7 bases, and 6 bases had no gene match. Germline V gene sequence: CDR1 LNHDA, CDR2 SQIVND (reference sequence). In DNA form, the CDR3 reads TGTGCCAGTAAGGCGGGGGACCTCACAGATACGCAGTATTTT. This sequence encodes CASKAGDLTDTQYF. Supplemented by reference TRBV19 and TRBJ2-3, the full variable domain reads DGGITQSPKYLFRKEGQNVTLSCEQNLNHDAMYWYRQDPGQGLRLIYYSQIVNDFQKGDIAEGYSVSREKKESFPLTVTSAQKNPTAFYLCASKAGDLTDTQYFGPGTRLTVL.

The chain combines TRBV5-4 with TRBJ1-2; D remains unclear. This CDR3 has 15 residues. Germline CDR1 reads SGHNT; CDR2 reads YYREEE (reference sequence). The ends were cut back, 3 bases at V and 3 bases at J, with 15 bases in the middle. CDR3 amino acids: CASSSMTREDYGYTF. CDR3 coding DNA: TGTGCCAGCAGCTCAATGACCCGCGAGGACTATGGCTACACCTTC.

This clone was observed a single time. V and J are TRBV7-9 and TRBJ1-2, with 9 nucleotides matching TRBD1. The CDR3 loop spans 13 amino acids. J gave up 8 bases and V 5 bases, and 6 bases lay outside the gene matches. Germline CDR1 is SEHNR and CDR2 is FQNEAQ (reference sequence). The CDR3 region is CASSTGTGRGYTF. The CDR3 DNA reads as TGTGCCAGCAGCACGGGGACAGGGCGGGGCTACACCTTC.

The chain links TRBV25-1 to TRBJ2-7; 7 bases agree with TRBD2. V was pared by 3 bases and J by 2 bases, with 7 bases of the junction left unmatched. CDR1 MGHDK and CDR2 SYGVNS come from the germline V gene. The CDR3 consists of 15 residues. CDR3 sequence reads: CASSESGILPYEQYF. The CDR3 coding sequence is TGTGCCAGCAGTGAGAGCGGGATTCTCCCCTACGAGCAGTACTTC.

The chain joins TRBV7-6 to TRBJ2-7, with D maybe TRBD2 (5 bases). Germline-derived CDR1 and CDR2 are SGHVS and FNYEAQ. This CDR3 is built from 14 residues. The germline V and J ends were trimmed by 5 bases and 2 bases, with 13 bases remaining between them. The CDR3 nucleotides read TGTGCCAGCAGCAGCGGCGAAGAGACCTACGAGCAGTACTTC. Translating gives CASSSGEETYEQYF.

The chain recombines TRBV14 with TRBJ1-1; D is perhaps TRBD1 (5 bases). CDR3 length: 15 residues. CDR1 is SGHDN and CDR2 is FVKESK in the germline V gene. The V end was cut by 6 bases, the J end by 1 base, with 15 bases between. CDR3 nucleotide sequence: TGTGCCAGCAGTTCTACCGGGACTGCGAACACTGAAGCTTTCTTT. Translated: CASSSTGTANTEAFF. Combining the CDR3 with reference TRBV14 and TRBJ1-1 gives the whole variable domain EAGVTQFPSHSVIEKGQTVTLRCDPISGHDNLYWYRRVMGKEIKFLLHFVKESKQDESGMPNNRFLAERTGGTYSTLKVQPAELEDSGVYFCASSSTGTANTEAFFGQGTRLTVV.

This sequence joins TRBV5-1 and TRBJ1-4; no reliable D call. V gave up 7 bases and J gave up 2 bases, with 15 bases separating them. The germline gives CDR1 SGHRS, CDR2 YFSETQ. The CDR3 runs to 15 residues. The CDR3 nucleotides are TGCGCCAGCGGATCACGGGGTGGCACTAATGAAAAACTGTTTTTT. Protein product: CASGSRGGTNEKLFF.

CDR3 loop: CSVSGAGSYGYTF. The CDR3 DNA follows: TGCAGCGTTTCAGGGGCAGGAAGCTATGGCTACACCTTC. The chain uses TRBV29-1 and TRBJ1-2; a weak D match, TRBD1 (6 bases). V dropped 5 bases and J dropped 4 bases, with 14 bases sitting between them. The CDR3 is made up of 13 amino acids. Germline values: CDR1 SQVTM, CDR2 ANQGSEA.

CDR3 sequence: CASSFTGKYNSPLHF. CDR3 sequence (DNA): TGTGCCAGCAGTTTCACAGGGAAATATAATTCACCCCTCCACTTT. The chain recombines TRBV6-5 with TRBJ1-6; possible D gene TRBD1, 6 bases. Trimming shortened V by 4 bases and J by 4 bases, and 11 bases separated the two germline ends. The CDR3 runs to 15 residues. The V gene's germline CDR1 is MNHEY and CDR2 SVGAGI.

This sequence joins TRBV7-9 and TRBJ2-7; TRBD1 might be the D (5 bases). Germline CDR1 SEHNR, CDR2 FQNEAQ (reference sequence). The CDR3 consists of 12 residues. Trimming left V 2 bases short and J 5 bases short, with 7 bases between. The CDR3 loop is CASSLLGHEQYF. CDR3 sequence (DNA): TGTGCCAGCAGCTTACTGGGGCACGAGCAGTACTTC.

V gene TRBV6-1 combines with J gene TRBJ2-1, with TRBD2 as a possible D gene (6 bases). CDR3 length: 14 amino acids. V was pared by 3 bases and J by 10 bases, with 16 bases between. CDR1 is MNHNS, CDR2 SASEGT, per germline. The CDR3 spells CASSDVRQGLEQFF. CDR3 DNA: TGTGCCAGCAGTGACGTCCGGCAGGGACTCGAGCAGTTCTTC.

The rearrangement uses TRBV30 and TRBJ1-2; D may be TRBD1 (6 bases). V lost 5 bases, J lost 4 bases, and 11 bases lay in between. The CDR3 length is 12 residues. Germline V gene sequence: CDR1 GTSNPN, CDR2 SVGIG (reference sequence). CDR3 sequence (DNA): TGTGCCTGGCTGGACAGAGCCTATGGCTACACCTTC. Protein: CAWLDRAYGYTF.